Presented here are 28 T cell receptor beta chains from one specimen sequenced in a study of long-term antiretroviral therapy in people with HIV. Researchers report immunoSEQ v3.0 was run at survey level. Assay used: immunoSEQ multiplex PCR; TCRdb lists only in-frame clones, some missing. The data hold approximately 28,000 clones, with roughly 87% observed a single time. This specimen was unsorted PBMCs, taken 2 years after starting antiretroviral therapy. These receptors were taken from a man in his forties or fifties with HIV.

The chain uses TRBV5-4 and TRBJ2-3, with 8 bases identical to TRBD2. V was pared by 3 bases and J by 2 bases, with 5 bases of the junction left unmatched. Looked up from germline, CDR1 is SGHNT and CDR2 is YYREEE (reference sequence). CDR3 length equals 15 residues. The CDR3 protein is CASSSTGGFTDTQYF. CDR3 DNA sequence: TGTGCCAGCAGCTCGACGGGGGGGTTCACAGATACGCAGTATTTT.

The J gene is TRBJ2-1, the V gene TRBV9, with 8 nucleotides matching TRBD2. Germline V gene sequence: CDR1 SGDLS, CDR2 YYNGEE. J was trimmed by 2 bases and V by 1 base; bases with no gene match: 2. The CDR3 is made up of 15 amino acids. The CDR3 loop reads CASSVSGGPYNEQFF. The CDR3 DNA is TGTGCCAGCAGCGTATCGGGGGGGCCCTACAATGAGCAGTTCTTC.

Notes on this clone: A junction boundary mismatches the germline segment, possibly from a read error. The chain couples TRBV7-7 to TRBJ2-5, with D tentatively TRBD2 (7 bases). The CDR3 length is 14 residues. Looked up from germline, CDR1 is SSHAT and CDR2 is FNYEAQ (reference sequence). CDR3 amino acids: CASSLSGGLETQYF. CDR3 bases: TGTGCTAGCAGCTTATCGGGGGGCTTAGAGACCCAGTACTTC.

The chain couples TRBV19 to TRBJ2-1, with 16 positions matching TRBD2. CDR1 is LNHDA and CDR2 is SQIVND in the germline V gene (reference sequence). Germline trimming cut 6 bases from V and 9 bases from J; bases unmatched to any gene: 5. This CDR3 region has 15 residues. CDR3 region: CASSRGLAGGSEQFF. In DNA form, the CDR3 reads TGTGCCAGTAGCCGGGGACTAGCGGGGGGGAGTGAGCAGTTCTTC.

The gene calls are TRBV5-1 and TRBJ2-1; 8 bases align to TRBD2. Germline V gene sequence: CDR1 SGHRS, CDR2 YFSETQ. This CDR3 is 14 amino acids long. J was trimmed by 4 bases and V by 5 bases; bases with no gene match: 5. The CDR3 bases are TGCGCCAGCAGTGTACTAGCGGAGTACAATGAGCAGTTCTTC. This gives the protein CASSVLAEYNEQFF.

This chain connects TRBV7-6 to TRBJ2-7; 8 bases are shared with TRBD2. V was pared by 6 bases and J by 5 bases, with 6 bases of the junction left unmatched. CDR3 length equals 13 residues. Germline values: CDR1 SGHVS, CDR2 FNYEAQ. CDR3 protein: CASRTTGGDEQYF. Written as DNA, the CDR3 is TGTGCCAGCAGGACCACGGGAGGGGACGAGCAGTACTTC.

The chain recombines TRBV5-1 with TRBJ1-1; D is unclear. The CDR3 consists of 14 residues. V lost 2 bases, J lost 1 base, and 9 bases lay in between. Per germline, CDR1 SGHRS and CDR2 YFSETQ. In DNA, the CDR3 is TGCGCCAGCAGCTTCCACAAGGCGAACACTGAAGCTTTCTTT. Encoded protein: CASSFHKANTEAFF.

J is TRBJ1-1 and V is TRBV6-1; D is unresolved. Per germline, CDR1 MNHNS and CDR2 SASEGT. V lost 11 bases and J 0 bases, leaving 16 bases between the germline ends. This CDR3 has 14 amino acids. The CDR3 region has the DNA TGTGCCGGACGTGGGATATACTTGAACACTGAAGCTTTCTTT. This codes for CAGRGIYLNTEAFF.

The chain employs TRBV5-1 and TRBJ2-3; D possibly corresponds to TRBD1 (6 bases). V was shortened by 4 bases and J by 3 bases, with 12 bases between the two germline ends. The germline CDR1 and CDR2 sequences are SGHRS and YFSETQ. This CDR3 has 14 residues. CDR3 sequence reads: CASSLRTGTDTQYF. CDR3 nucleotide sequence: TGCGCCAGCAGCCTACGAACAGGGACAGATACGCAGTATTTT.

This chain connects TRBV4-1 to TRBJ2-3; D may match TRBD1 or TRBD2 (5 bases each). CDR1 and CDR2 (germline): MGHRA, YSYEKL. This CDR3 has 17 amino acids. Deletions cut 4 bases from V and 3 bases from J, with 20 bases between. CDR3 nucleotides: TGCGCCAGCAGCCTAAAAGGGGCCGGAGGTAGGACAGATACGCAGTATTTT. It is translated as CASSLKGAGGRTDTQYF.

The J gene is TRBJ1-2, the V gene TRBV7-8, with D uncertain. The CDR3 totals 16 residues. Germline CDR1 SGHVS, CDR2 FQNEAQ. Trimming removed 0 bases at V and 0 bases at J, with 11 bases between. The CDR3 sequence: CASSLAAGRANYGYTF. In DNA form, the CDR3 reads TGTGCCAGCAGCTTAGCAGCGGGAAGAGCTAACTATGGCTACACCTTC.

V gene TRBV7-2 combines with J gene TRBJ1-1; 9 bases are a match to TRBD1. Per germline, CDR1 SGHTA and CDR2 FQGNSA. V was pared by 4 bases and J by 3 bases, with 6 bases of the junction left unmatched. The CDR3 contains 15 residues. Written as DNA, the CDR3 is TGTGCCAGCAGCTCCTACAGGGGGCCGGACACTGAAGCTTTCTTT. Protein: CASSSYRGPDTEAFF.

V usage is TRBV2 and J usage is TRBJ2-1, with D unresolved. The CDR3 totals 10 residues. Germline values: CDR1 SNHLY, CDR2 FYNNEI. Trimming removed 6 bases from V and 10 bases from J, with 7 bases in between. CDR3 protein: CASRSKEQFF. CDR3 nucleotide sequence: TGTGCCAGCAGGTCAAAGGAGCAGTTCTTC.

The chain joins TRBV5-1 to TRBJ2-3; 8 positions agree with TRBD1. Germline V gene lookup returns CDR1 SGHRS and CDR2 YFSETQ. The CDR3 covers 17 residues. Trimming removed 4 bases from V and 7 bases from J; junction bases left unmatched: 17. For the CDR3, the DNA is TGCGCCAGCAGCCAGACAGGGGCACACTTGGTCCCCTATACGCAGTATTTT. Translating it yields CASSQTGAHLVPYTQYF.

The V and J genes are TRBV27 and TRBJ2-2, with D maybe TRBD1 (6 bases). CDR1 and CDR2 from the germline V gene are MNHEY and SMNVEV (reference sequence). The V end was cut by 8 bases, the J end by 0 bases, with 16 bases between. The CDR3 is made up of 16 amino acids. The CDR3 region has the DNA TGTGCCAGCCGATTCCCCGGGACACCGAACACCGGGGAGCTGTTTTTT. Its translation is CASRFPGTPNTGELFF.

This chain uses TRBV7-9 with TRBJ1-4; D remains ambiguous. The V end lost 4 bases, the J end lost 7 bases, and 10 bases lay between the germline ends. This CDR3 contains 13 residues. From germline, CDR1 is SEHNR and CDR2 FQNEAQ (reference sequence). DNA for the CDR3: TGTGCCAGCAGCTACCGGGCCGGTGAAAAACTGTTTTTT. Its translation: CASSYRAGEKLFF.

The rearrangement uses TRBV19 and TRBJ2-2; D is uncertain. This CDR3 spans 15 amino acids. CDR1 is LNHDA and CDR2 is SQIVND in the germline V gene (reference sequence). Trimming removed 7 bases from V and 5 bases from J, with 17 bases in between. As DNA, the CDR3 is TGTGCCAGTAATGGCAGGTGGGAACCAACCGGGGAGCTGTTTTTT. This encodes CASNGRWEPTGELFF.

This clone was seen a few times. The CDR3 coding sequence is TGTGCCAGCAGGCCGACTGCCCGAGGAACCCTTTATGGCTACACCTTC. Encoded protein: CASRPTARGTLYGYTF. The J gene is TRBJ1-2, the V gene TRBV28; D uncertain. This CDR3 has 16 amino acids. Trimming left V 6 bases short and J 5 bases short, with 22 bases between. CDR1 is MDHEN and CDR2 is SYDVKM in the germline V gene.

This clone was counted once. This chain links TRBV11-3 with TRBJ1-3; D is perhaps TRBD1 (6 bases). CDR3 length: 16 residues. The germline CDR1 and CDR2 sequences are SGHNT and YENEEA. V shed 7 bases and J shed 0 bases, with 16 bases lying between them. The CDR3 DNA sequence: TGTGCCAGCAACGCAGGGACAAGTAACTCTGGAAACACCATATATTTT. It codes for CASNAGTSNSGNTIYF.

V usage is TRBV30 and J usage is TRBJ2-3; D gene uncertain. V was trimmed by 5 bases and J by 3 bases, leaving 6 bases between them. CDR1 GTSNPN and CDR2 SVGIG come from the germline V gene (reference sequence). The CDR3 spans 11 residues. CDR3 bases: TGTGCCTGGGGACGGACAGATACGCAGTATTTT. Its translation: CAWGRTDTQYF.

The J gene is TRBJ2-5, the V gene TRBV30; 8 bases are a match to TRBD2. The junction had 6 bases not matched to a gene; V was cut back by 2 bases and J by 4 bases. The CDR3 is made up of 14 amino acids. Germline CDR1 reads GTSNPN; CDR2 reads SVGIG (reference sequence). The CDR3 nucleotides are TGTGCCTGGAGTCCCCAGCGGGAGTTAGAGACCCAGTACTTC. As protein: CAWSPQRELETQYF.

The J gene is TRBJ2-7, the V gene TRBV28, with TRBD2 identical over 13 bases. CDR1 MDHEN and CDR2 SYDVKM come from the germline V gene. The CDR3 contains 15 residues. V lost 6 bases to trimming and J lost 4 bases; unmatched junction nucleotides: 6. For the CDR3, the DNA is TGTGCCAGCAGCCTCGGACTAGCGGGAGCATACGAGCAGTACTTC. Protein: CASSLGLAGAYEQYF.

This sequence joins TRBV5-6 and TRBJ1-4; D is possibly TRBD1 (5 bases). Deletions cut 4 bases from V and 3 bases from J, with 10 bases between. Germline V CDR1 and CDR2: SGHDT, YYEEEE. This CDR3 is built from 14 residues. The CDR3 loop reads CASSPGTANEKLFF. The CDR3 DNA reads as TGTGCCAGCAGCCCAGGGACGGCTAATGAAAAACTGTTTTTT.

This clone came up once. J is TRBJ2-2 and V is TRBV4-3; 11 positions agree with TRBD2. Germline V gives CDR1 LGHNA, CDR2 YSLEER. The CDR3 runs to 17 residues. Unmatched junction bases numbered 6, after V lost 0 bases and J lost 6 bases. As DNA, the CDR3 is TGCGCCAGCAGCCAAGATTGGCTAGCGGGAGGCGCCGGGGAGCTGTTTTTT. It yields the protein CASSQDWLAGGAGELFF.

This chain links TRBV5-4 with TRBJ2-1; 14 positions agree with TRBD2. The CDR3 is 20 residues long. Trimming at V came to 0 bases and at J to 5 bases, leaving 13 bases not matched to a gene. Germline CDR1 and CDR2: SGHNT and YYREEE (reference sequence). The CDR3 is CASSLDSPGLAGVGDNEQFF. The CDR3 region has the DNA TGTGCCAGCAGCTTGGATTCCCCGGGACTAGCGGGAGTGGGGGACAATGAGCAGTTCTTC. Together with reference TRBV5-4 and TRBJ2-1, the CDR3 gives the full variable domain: ETGVTQSPTHLIKTRGQQVTLRCSSQSGHNTVSWYQQALGQGPQFIFQYYREEENGRGNFPPRFSGLQFPNYSSELNVNALELDDSALYLCASSLDSPGLAGVGDNEQFFGPGTRLTVL.

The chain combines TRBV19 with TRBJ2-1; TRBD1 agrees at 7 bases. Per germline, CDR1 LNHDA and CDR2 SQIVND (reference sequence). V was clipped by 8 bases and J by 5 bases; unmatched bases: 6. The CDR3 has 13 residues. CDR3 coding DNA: TGTGCCAGTGGACGGGACAGAAACAATGAGCAGTTCTTC. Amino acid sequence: CASGRDRNNEQFF. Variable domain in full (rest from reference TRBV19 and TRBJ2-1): DGGITQSPKYLFRKEGQNVTLSCEQNLNHDAMYWYRQDPGQGLRLIYYSQIVNDFQKGDIAEGYSVSREKKESFPLTVTSAQKNPTAFYLCASGRDRNNEQFFGPGTRLTVL.

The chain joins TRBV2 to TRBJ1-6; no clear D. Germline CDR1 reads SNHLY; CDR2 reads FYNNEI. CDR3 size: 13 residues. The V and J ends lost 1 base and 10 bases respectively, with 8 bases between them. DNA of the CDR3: TGTGCCAGCAGTGAAGAGGGAGACTCACCCCTCCACTTT. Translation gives CASSEEGDSPLHF.

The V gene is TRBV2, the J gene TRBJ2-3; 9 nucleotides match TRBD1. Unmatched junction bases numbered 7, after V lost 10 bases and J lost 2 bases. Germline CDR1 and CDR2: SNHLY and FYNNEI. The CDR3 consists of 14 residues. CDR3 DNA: TGTGCCATGTCCAGGGACAGGGCCACAGATACGCAGTATTTT. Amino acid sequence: CAMSRDRATDTQYF.